This T cell receptor beta chain appears in the sequencing data of a study of T-cell memory formation after mild COVID-19. Study-level points and caveats: The authors did not confirm SARS-CoV-2 specificity of second-wave clones peaking day 37.

Concerning this clonotype itself: The target antigen is unknown.

Trimming removed 5 bases from V and 10 bases from J, with 14 bases in between. This CDR3 is 12 amino acids long. TCRdb reprocessed the 5' RACE reads with MiXCR, giving one entry per CDR3 protein. The table includes under 550,000 distinct CDR3 sequences, around a sixth detected once. The V gene is TRBV12-3 or TRBV12-4, the J gene TRBJ1-1, with a weak D call TRBD1 (5 bases). Sequencing was performed on PBMCs or a T cell subset sorted from them (not recorded which). The receptor's source is an adult woman who had mild COVID-19 (a few samples of this study predate the infection). Cell type and time point are not known. For the CDR3, the DNA is TGTGCCAGCAGTGGCGGGGCTAGGAGAGCTTTCTTT. Protein sequence: CASSGGARRAFF.